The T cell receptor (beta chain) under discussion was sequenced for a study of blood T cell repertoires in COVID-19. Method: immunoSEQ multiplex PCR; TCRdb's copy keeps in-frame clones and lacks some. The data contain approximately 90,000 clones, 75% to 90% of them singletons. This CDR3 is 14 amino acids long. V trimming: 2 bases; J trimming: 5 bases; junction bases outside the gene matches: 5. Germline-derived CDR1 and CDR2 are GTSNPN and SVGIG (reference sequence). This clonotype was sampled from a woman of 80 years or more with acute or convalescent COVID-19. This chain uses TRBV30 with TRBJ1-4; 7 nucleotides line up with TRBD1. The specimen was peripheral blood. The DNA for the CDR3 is TGTGCCTGGAGTCTGACAGGGCTAAATGAAAAACTGTTTTTT. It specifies CAWSLTGLNEKLFF.